The clone carrying this T cell receptor (beta chain) appeared a single time. Authors' analysis steps: Amplification of reference gene primers provided the estimated nucleated cell counts. TCRdb's copy holds only in-frame clones and misses some; the assay was immunoSEQ multiplex PCR. V, J and clone size are taken as reported in that table, and D and trimming were inferred from the DNA itself. The profile shows some 16,000 clones, 80% to 90% of them singletons. The record originates from a study of blood T cell repertoires in COVID-19. Study details: Italy, Spain and the United States were the sources of the convalescent and acute COVID-19 samples. The cDNA or gDNA used as material had been derived from T cells, B-cell-depleted T cells, or PBMCs.

This CDR3 contains 13 residues. From germline, CDR1 is MNHNY and CDR2 SVGAGI (reference sequence). With V trimmed by 4 bases and J by 9 bases, 5 bases remained unmatched. This receptor was taken from a man at least 80 years old with active COVID-19. The sample taken for sequencing was peripheral blood. The rearrangement joins TRBV6-6 to TRBJ2-5; 10 nucleotides line up with TRBD1. In nucleotides, the CDR3 is TGTGCCAGCAGTTGGACGACAGGGGGCTCCCAGTACTTC. Its translation is CASSWTTGGSQYF.